This passage covers 15 T cell receptor beta chains from one sample sequenced in a study of CD8+ T cells in alopecia areata. Treatment described: oral pan-JAK inhibitor, 5-10 mg twice daily. In each case, RNA was isolated and then reverse transcribed into cDNA as the sequencing template. Assay used: immunoSEQ multiplex PCR; TCRdb lists only in-frame clones, some missing. The data contain about 210,000 clones, 50% to 60% of them seen just once; the ten biggest clones take up roughly 1.5%. This specimen consisted of CD4+ T cells sorted from blood, obtained at week 4, from a patient treated with tofacitinib. Receptors were obtained from a human donor with alopecia areata.

The rearrangement joins TRBV15 to TRBJ1-2; the D gene is possibly TRBD1 (5 bases). The CDR3 contains 14 residues. V dropped 1 base and J dropped 3 bases, with 9 bases sitting between them. Germline CDR1 and CDR2: LNHNV and YYDKDF (reference sequence). Here the CDR3 DNA reads TGTGCCACCAGCAGAGGTGTGGGGGACTATGGCTACACCTTC. As protein: CATSRGVGDYGYTF.

The chain employs TRBV7-9 and TRBJ2-1, with 12 bases lining up with TRBD1. The CDR3 contains 19 residues. In germline, CDR1 is SEHNR, CDR2 FQNEAQ (reference sequence). The V gene end was trimmed by 5 bases and the J gene end by 0 bases; junction bases not matched to a gene: 11. Here the CDR3 DNA reads TGTGCCAGCAGCCAAACGGGACAGGGGGCCCGCCTCTCCTACAATGAGCAGTTCTTC. Encoded protein: CASSQTGQGARLSYNEQFF.

Comments on this clone: The sample holds other DNA sequences that translate to the same CDR3. This sequence joins TRBV20-1 and TRBJ2-4; D not certain. Germline CDR1 reads DFQATT; CDR2 reads SNEGSKA (reference sequence). This CDR3 region has 11 residues. V was trimmed by 1 base and J by 6 bases, leaving 4 bases between them. Written as DNA, the CDR3 is TGCAGTGCTAGAGGGGGAAACATTCAGTACTTC. Its protein is CSARGGNIQYF.

The rearrangement uses TRBV29-1 and TRBJ1-5; D is unresolved. Germline-derived CDR1 and CDR2 are SQVTM and ANQGSEA. Trimming pared 5 bases from V and 0 bases from J, leaving 14 bases between. This CDR3 is 15 amino acids long. This CDR3 is CSVIERSNSNQPQHF. CDR3 bases: TGCAGCGTTATTGAGCGGAGTAATAGCAATCAGCCCCAGCATTTT.

The J gene is TRBJ1-2, the V gene TRBV30; D remains ambiguous. Germline CDR1 and CDR2: GTSNPN and SVGIG (reference sequence). This CDR3 has 13 residues. V lost 7 bases, J lost 4 bases, and 16 bases lay in between. The CDR3, as DNA: TGTGCCTTGCTGGATTCCAAGCCCTATGGCTACACCTTC. It translates to CALLDSKPYGYTF.

This clone was observed a few times. The V call is TRBV18, the J call TRBJ2-1; no clear D gene. Trimming shortened V by 0 bases and J by 0 bases, and 6 bases separated the two germline ends. Germline CDR1 is KGHSH and CDR2 is LQKENI. The CDR3 has 15 residues. Written as DNA, the CDR3 is TGTGCCAGCTCACCACCTCTTAGCTCCTACAATGAGCAGTTCTTC. Its protein product is CASSPPLSSYNEQFF.

The gene calls are TRBV4-3 and TRBJ2-1, with 7 bases lining up with TRBD1. The CDR3 consists of 13 residues. Germline V CDR1 and CDR2: LGHNA, YSLEER. The ends lost 4 bases at V and 12 bases at J; junction bases unmatched: 9. The CDR3 sequence is CASSRPQGRVQFF. The CDR3 nucleotides read TGCGCCAGCAGCCGCCCACAGGGGCGGGTGCAGTTCTTC.

V is TRBV2 and J is TRBJ2-3, with TRBD2 identical over 10 bases. CDR1 is SNHLY and CDR2 is FYNNEI in the germline V gene. This CDR3 has 14 amino acids. The V and J ends lost 7 bases and 1 base, in that order; junction bases with no gene match: 2. CDR3 sequence reads: CASTLAGGTDTQYF. The CDR3 DNA reads as TGTGCCAGCACGCTAGCGGGGGGCACAGATACGCAGTATTTT.

The chain has TRBV19 and TRBJ2-1, with 12 bases that match TRBD2. V dropped 6 bases and J dropped 2; count of bases not matched to a gene: 2. Per the germline V gene, CDR1 is LNHDA and CDR2 is SQIVND (reference sequence). The CDR3 spans 15 residues. The CDR3 nucleotides are TGTGCCAGTAGGCGACTAGCGGGGGCCTACAATGAGCAGTTCTTC. Protein: CASRRLAGAYNEQFF.

This sequence joins TRBV6-5 and TRBJ1-5; D remains unclear. V dropped 4 bases and J dropped 11 bases, with 15 bases sitting between them. CDR1 MNHEY and CDR2 SVGAGI come from the germline V gene. The CDR3 runs 13 residues. The chain's CDR3 is CASSSGPLESQHF. The DNA for the CDR3 is TGTGCCAGCAGTTCAGGACCGTTGGAGTCCCAGCATTTT.

The gene calls are TRBV6-1 and TRBJ2-5; 7 positions agree with TRBD1. CDR1 and CDR2 from the germline V gene are MNHNS and SASEGT. This CDR3 comprises 13 residues. J lost 2 bases, V lost 7 bases, and 4 bases had no gene match. The CDR3 spells CASNLRGQETQYF. The CDR3 region has the DNA TGTGCCAGCAACCTCAGGGGGCAAGAGACCCAGTACTTC.

There are a few counts of this clone. V is TRBV7-9 and J is TRBJ1-4, with D possibly matching TRBD1 (5 bases). The CDR3 runs to 16 residues. V was shortened by 1 base and J by 10 bases, with 19 bases between the two germline ends. Per germline, CDR1 SEHNR and CDR2 FQNEAQ (reference sequence). CDR3 bases: TGTGCCAGCAGCTTAGAAGGGGCGGCCGTCGGAGGAAAACTGTTTTTT. Its protein product is CASSLEGAAVGGKLFF.

This clone was counted only a few times. The gene calls are TRBV7-9 and TRBJ2-7, with a tentative D call TRBD2 (7 bases). Per germline, CDR1 SEHNR and CDR2 FQNEAQ (reference sequence). This CDR3 is built from 15 residues. V lost 7 bases to trimming and J lost 5 bases, with 21 bases between them. For the CDR3, the DNA is TGTGCCAGCACCCCACAGGGAGGGGCAGGCCACGAGCAGTACTTC. Translation: CASTPQGGAGHEQYF.

This clone came up a few times. This sequence joins TRBV5-1 and TRBJ2-1; 7 bases map to TRBD2. The ends lost 2 bases at V and 5 bases at J; junction bases unmatched: 4. Germline V gives CDR1 SGHRS, CDR2 YFSETQ. The CDR3 contains 14 residues. The CDR3 coding sequence is TGCGCCAGCAGCTTCCTAGCGGCGGACAATGAGCAGTTCTTC. Translation gives CASSFLAADNEQFF.

In this sample, this clone turned up a few times. This sequence joins TRBV7-2 and TRBJ2-6, with D unclear. The germline CDR1 and CDR2 sequences are SGHTA and FQGNSA. This CDR3 has 16 residues. V lost 0 bases, J lost 0 bases, and 6 bases lay in between. The DNA of the CDR3 is TGTGCCAGCAGCTTAGCGACCCCCTCTGGGGCCAACGTCCTGACTTTC. Translation gives CASSLATPSGANVLTF. The variable domain in full, completed from reference TRBV7-2 and TRBJ2-6, reads GAGVSQSPSNKVTEKGKDVELRCDPISGHTALYWYRQSLGQGLEFLIYFQGNSAPDKSGLPSDRFSAERTGGSVSTLTIQRTQQEDSAVYLCASSLATPSGANVLTFGAGSRLTVL.